Listed below are T cell receptor beta chains from one sample, sequenced in a study of T cells in Graves' hyperthyroidism and ophthalmopathy. TCRdb itself ran the multiplex PCR reads through MiXCR, one entry per CDR3 protein. The data hold 500,000 to 650,000 distinct CDR3 sequences, with roughly 17% observed a single time. Input material: blood. Source of these receptors: a woman aged 18-29 years with Graves' ophthalmopathy. Each CDR3 is given with its conserved first and last residue. Fields, in order: V gene, clone size, J gene, D gene, CDR3 length, CDR3 protein, CDR3 DNA. D genes are given only for firm matches. Only part of the rows carry a size: once, few, many, or a class if the clone is expanded.

TRBV27	many	TRBJ1-5	TRBD1	13	CASGSQGAQPQHF	TGTGCCAGCGGATCACAGGGGGCGCAGCCCCAGCATTTT
TRBV28	many	TRBJ1-5	.	17	CASSPEARAGFNQPQHF	TGTGCCAGCAGTCCCGAGGCGCGGGCGGGGTTCAATCAGCCCCAGCATTTT
TRBV20-1	many	TRBJ1-1	TRBD1	13	CSAGDRATTEAFF	TGCAGTGCGGGGGACAGGGCCACGACTGAAGCTTTCTTT
TRBV11-2	many	TRBJ2-1	.	17	CASSLFPGPEGYNEQFF	TGTGCCAGCAGTCTCTTCCCCGGACCCGAAGGGTACAATGAGCAGTTCTTC
TRBV7-2	many	TRBJ2-1	TRBD2	15	CASSSLAGSYNEQFF	TGTGCCAGCAGCTCCCTAGCGGGTTCCTACAATGAGCAGTTCTTC
TRBV3-1	.	TRBJ2-5	.	18	CASSQDDRTTWLQETQYF	TGTGCCAGCAGCCAAGATGACCGGACAACTTGGTTACAAGAGACCCAGTACTTC
TRBV9	.	TRBJ1-1	.	15	CASTSLGGTGPEAFF	TGTGCCAGCACCTCTCTTGGAGGTACGGGCCCTGAAGCTTTCTTT
TRBV7-9	.	TRBJ1-2	.	17	CASSPKPRELWDYGYTF	TGTGCCAGCAGCCCAAAACCCAGGGAGCTATGGGACTATGGCTACACCTTC
TRBV12-3/TRBV12-4	many	TRBJ2-3	TRBD2	15	CASSRLAEFTDTQYF	TGTGCCAGCAGTCGACTAGCGGAATTCACAGATACGCAGTATTTT
TRBV6-1	.	TRBJ1-6	.	15	CASRDLSGLGSPLHF	TGTGCCAGCAGAGACTTGTCGGGTTTAGGCTCACCCCTCCACTTT
TRBV6-1	.	TRBJ2-7	.	13	CASLLGRVYEQYF	TGTGCCAGCTTGCTTGGGCGGGTCTACGAGCAGTACTTC
TRBV9	.	TRBJ1-1	TRBD1	16	CASTKGGPLENTEAFF	TGTGCCAGCACCAAAGGGGGCCCTTTGGAGAACACTGAAGCTTTCTTT
TRBV29-1	.	TRBJ2-3	TRBD2	14	CSPRLAGVTDTQYF	TGCAGCCCTCGACTAGCGGGAGTCACAGATACGCAGTATTTT
TRBV19	.	TRBJ2-1	.	13	CASTLGTYNEQFF	TGTGCCAGTACACTAGGGACCTACAATGAGCAGTTCTTC
TRBV3-1	many	TRBJ2-7	.	17	CASSQDSNRVGLREQYF	TGTGCCAGCAGCCAAGATTCGAACAGGGTAGGGCTCCGCGAGCAGTACTTC
TRBV28	.	TRBJ1-4	.	13	CASSPFLGLKLFF	TGTGCCAGCAGTCCCTTTCTCGGTCTGAAACTGTTTTTT
TRBV28	.	TRBJ1-2	.	14	CASSLPGLHEGYTF	TGTGCCAGCAGTCTTCCCGGGCTCCACGAGGGCTACACCTTC
TRBV6-2/TRBV6-3	.	TRBJ2-4	.	17	CASSYSVRQASKNIQYF	TGTGCCAGCAGTTACTCGGTTCGACAGGCTTCCAAAAACATTCAGTACTTC
TRBV30	many	TRBJ2-7	.	12	CAWSVRAYEQYF	TGTGCCTGGAGTGTAAGAGCCTACGAGCAGTACTTC
TRBV20-1	few	TRBJ2-7	TRBD2	14	CSAEIAGVAYEQYF	TGCAGTGCTGAAATAGCGGGGGTCGCCTACGAGCAGTACTTC
TRBV5-1	many	TRBJ1-1	.	15	CASSSRGRLNTEAFF	TGCGCCAGCAGCTCGCGAGGCAGGTTGAACACTGAAGCTTTCTTT
TRBV28	many	TRBJ2-1	.	16	CASSYLRGTSYNEQFF	TGTGCCAGCAGCTACCTAAGGGGGACCTCCTACAATGAGCAGTTCTTC
TRBV28	few	TRBJ2-5	TRBD2	18	CASSLTLGAGGQQETQYF	TGTGCCAGCAGTTTGACCCTGGGGGCGGGGGGGCAGCAAGAGACCCAGTACTTC
TRBV4-1	few	TRBJ2-3	.	14	CASMLSFGTDTQYF	TGCGCCAGCATGCTGAGTTTTGGCACAGATACGCAGTATTTT
TRBV6-1	many	TRBJ2-1	.	15	CASSSGSGVVDEQFF	TGTGCCAGCAGCTCTGGGTCGGGCGTGGTGGATGAGCAGTTCTTC
TRBV19	.	TRBJ1-5	.	12	CASKSTGQPQHF	TGTGCCAGTAAGTCCACAGGACAGCCCCAGCATTTT
TRBV19	.	TRBJ1-2	.	15	CASSYGTVNNYGYTF	TGTGCCAGTAGTTACGGGACGGTCAATAACTATGGCTACACCTTC
TRBV29-1	many	TRBJ2-1	TRBD2	16	CSVEDGEAGAYNEQFF	TGCAGCGTTGAAGATGGGGAAGCGGGAGCCTACAATGAGCAGTTCTTC
TRBV7-9	.	TRBJ1-2	.	24	CASSGAPYRDSGTSYPGANYGYTF	TGTGCCAGCAGCGGGGCGCCCTACAGGGACTCCGGGACATCCTACCCCGGGGCAAACTATGGCTACACCTTC
TRBV20-1	.	TRBJ1-3	.	11	CSATAGNTIYF	TGCAGTGCTACCGCTGGAAACACCATATATTTT
TRBV30	many	TRBJ2-1	TRBD1	15	CAWWTGERAGNEQFF	TGTGCCTGGTGGACAGGGGAGCGGGCAGGCAATGAGCAGTTCTTC
TRBV2	many	TRBJ2-7	.	15	CASRGRQGVPYEQYF	TGTGCCAGCAGGGGGAGGCAGGGGGTTCCCTACGAGCAGTACTTC
TRBV2	few	TRBJ2-7	.	14	CASSESLQGYEQYF	TGTGCCAGCAGTGAAAGTTTGCAGGGCTACGAGCAGTACTTC
TRBV10-3	.	TRBJ1-2	.	14	CATSVGQSNSGYTF	TGTGCCACCAGCGTTGGACAATCTAACTCTGGCTACACCTTC
TRBV5-1	.	TRBJ2-6	TRBD1	17	CASSGGQGGSGANVLTF	TGCGCCAGCAGCGGGGGACAGGGAGGTTCTGGGGCCAACGTCCTGACTTTC
TRBV2	.	TRBJ2-5	.	14	CATFRDDGQETQYF	TGTGCCACATTTAGGGATGACGGGCAAGAGACCCAGTACTTC
TRBV11-1	many	TRBJ1-2	.	15	CASSPQPRPGSGYTF	TGTGCCAGCAGCCCCCAACCCAGACCCGGTTCGGGCTACACCTTC
TRBV6-1	few	TRBJ2-3	.	13	CASSEQGPDTQYF	TGTGCCAGCAGTGAACAGGGTCCAGATACGCAGTATTTT
TRBV9	few	TRBJ1-2	.	16	CASSVEGGRGIYGYTF	TGTGCCAGCAGCGTAGAAGGGGGGCGCGGTATCTATGGCTACACCTTC
TRBV28	.	TRBJ2-3	TRBD2	16	CASSAPTSAGTDTQYF	TGTGCCAGCAGTGCCCCGACTAGCGCGGGCACAGATACGCAGTATTTT
TRBV20-1	few	TRBJ1-1	.	14	CSARDPGKNTEAFF	TGCAGTGCTAGAGATCCGGGAAAGAACACTGAAGCTTTCTTT
TRBV4-3	few	TRBJ2-1	.	16	CASSRVRDGSYNEQFF	TGCGCCAGCAGCCGGGTCAGGGACGGGTCCTACAATGAGCAGTTCTTC
TRBV28	once	TRBJ1-5	TRBD1	14	CASRETGLGKPQHF	TGTGCCAGCAGAGAGACAGGGTTGGGTAAGCCCCAGCATTTT
TRBV29-1	.	TRBJ2-7	.	11	CSVQLRDEQYF	TGCAGCGTCCAGCTGCGTGACGAGCAGTACTTC
TRBV28	many	TRBJ2-7	.	13	CASSFQYSYEQYF	TGTGCCAGCAGTTTTCAGTATTCGTACGAGCAGTACTTC
TRBV11-2	many	TRBJ1-6	TRBD1	14	CASSMGQGDSPLHF	TGTGCCAGCAGCATGGGACAGGGGGATTCACCCCTCCACTTT
TRBV5-1	many	TRBJ1-1	.	12	CASTDGNTEAFF	TGCGCCAGCACGGACGGGAACACTGAAGCTTTCTTT
TRBV27	.	TRBJ1-2	.	14	CASSLQSTNYGYTF	TGTGCCAGCAGTTTACAGTCAACTAACTATGGCTACACCTTC